A single T cell receptor beta chain is shown here with its context. In its sample, this clone was seen many times. Its antigen remains undetermined. No much larger clone is present one base from it, and per-base qualities are unavailable. Collaborating institutions collected whole blood in K2EDTA tubes following their own protocols. Collaborator samples were shipped for TCRbeta analysis as frozen whole blood, isolated PBMCs, or DNA extracted from either sample type. The V end gives up 4 bases and the J end 0 bases, leaving 6 bases in the junction not matched to a gene. CDR1 SQVTM and CDR2 ANQGSEA were looked up in the germline V gene. From the cysteine through the phenylalanine, the CDR3 covers 16 amino acids. Left in the record is the CDR3 DNA by itself, 48 bases read in frame from the first base. This record comes from a study of blood T cell repertoires in COVID-19 (dated by TCRdb to 2020 to 2021). Broadly, across the study: The collaborator samples originated in the United States, Italy and Spain and spanned the acute and convalescent phases of COVID-19. The material from the prospective study consisted of cDNA or gDNA derived from T cells, B-cell-depleted T cells, or PBMCs. Subjects who had been exposed to COVID-19, were actively infected with it, or had recovered from it provided the deeply sampled blood TCRbeta repertoires that made up the dataset. A freely available public database, intended as a resource for researchers studying the immune response to SARS-CoV-2, is where the repertoires were released. Samples came from the ongoing ImmuneRACE study (first 160 participants) plus 1,254 subjects from 6 global collaborators. Sample metadata almost always included a de-identified subject ID, COVID-19 status, age in years and sex. Where available, HLA class I and class II types were taken from metadata supplied by the sample provider and were not determined by assay-based typing.

TCRbeta CDR3 regions were amplified from genomic DNA using the immunoSEQ Assay, a bias-controlled multiplex PCR. The authors' pipeline ran thus. Within the assay, amplification of reference gene primers was used to estimate how many nucleated cells each sample contained. Sequence reads were collapsed and filtered to measure the absolute abundance of every unique TCRbeta CDR3 rearrangement. Productive Simpson clonality was computed per sample as the square root of Simpson's diversity index over productive rearrangements. This is the immuneACCESS table as TCRdb keeps it, with only in-frame sequences that have V and J called. A part of the clones is gone; compared with another copy, unresolved V genes explain less than half, and the rest is unexplained. From that table come the V and J calls and clone size; the DNA was used to work out D and trimming. The sample has around 98,000 clones on record, approximately 72% of them singletons. The ten largest clones capture approximately 25% of the sample.

The research as a whole found: The quantity of clinical and demographic metadata differed by source and by participant and was supplied without curation.

This TCR was recovered from a man aged 65 to 85 with acute or convalescent COVID-19. This sequence uses TRBV29-1 and TRBJ2-6, with TRBD1 matching 7 junction bases. The sequenced sample consisted of peripheral blood. In nucleotides, the sequence is TGCAGCGTTGGGACAGGACCCACCTCTGGGGCCAACGTCCTGACTTTC. The encoded protein is CSVGTGPTSGANVLTF. Reference TRBV29-1 and TRBJ2-6 genes cover what lies past the CDR3, so the full variable domain is SAVISQKPSRDICQRGTSLTIQCQVDSQVTMMFWYRQQPGQSLTLIATANQGSEATYESGFVIDKFPISRPNLTFSTLTVSNMSPEDSSIYLCSVGTGPTSGANVLTFGAGSRLTVL.